This paragraph reports one TCR beta chain. Its specificity is not known. This sample was taken from a study of cytomegalovirus exposure and HLA in healthy donors. A multiplex PCR was run with 60 Vbeta primers and 13 Jbeta primers. Assay used: immunoSEQ multiplex PCR; TCRdb lists only in-frame clones, some missing. The table shows more than 150,000 clones, with nearly 80% occurring only once. The germline CDR1 and CDR2 sequences are LNHDA and SQIVND (reference sequence). V lost 3 bases to trimming and J lost 0 bases; unmatched junction nucleotides: 5. The CDR3 covers 17 residues. All donors participated as healthy donors of bone marrow. Study findings and constraints: CMV serostatus was the only immune exposure information that was available. Productive status was seen about 90% or about 30% of the time for most TCR beta V segments in an earlier analysis.

Sequencing used PBMCs. The chain links TRBV19 to TRBJ2-3; 11 nucleotides line up with TRBD2. The sequence derives from a man in his fifties or sixties in good health and CMV-seropositive. The CDR3 DNA reads as TGTGCCAGTAGTATGTCAGGGACTAGCGGTAGCACAGATACGCAGTATTTT. Its translation is CASSMSGTSGSTDTQYF.